Below, 15 T cell receptor beta chains from the same sample are listed, as sequenced in a study of blood T cell repertoires in COVID-19. Repertoires were generated with immunoSEQ multiplex PCR, while TCRdb's copy carries only in-frame clones and drops some. The repertoire includes about 100,000 clones, approximately 93% of them detected once, and 0.97% sits in the top ten. The sequenced material came from peripheral blood. The receptors derive from a man in his sixties with acute or convalescent COVID-19.

The CDR3 region has the DNA TGTGCCAGCAGTGACTCGACAGGGGGATTAGGGAAGAATCAGCCCCAGCATTTT. This codes for CASSDSTGGLGKNQPQHF. The chain carries TRBV6-4 and TRBJ1-5; TRBD1 aligns across 9 bases. With V trimmed by 0 bases and J by 4 bases, 10 bases remained unmatched. CDR3 length: 18 residues. CDR1 and CDR2 (germline): MRHNA, SNTAGT.

The gene calls are TRBV27 and TRBJ2-7; D may be TRBD2 (5 bases). The V gene lost 5 bases and the J gene lost 6 bases, with 14 bases spanning the gap. The CDR3 covers 13 residues. Germline V gene data show CDR1 as MNHEY and CDR2 as SMNVEV (reference sequence). The CDR3 DNA reads TGTGCCAGCAGTCTGACCCCGAGCGGCGAGCAGTACGTC. This sequence encodes CASSLTPSGEQYV.

The V gene is TRBV23-1, the J gene TRBJ2-7, with unresolved D. TRBV23-1 is identified as an open reading frame with a role that is uncertain. Trimming shortened V by 9 bases and J by 8 bases, and 17 bases separated the two germline ends. The CDR3 contains 12 residues. CDR3 region: CARDSGSCKQYV. CDR3 nucleotide sequence: TGCGCCAGGGATTCAGGCAGTTGCAAGCAGTACGTC.

V usage is TRBV24-1 and J usage is TRBJ1-5; D possibly corresponds to TRBD1 (5 bases). V lost 2 bases and J 3 bases, leaving 13 bases between the germline ends. Germline values: CDR1 KGHDR, CDR2 SFDVKD. The CDR3 covers 16 residues. The CDR3 DNA sequence: TGTGCCACCAGTGATTCCCAGGGCGCGGACAATCAGCCCCAGCATTTT. Translation gives CATSDSQGADNQPQHF.

The chain uses TRBV5-6 and TRBJ1-2; 9 bases are a match to TRBD1. The V gene end was trimmed by 4 bases and the J gene end by 8 bases; junction bases not matched to a gene: 9. CDR3 length equals 14 residues. Looked up from germline, CDR1 is SGHDT and CDR2 is YYEEEE. CDR3 loop: CASSHRDRVYGYTF. CDR3 DNA: TGTGCCAGCAGCCACCGGGACAGGGTCTACGGCTACACCTTC.

This chain uses TRBV5-1 with TRBJ1-1; the match to TRBD1 covers 10 bases. CDR1 is SGHRS and CDR2 is YFSETQ in the germline V gene. The CDR3 extends over 16 amino acids. Losses at the gene ends were 2 bases for V and 0 bases for J; bases not matched to a gene: 4. Written as DNA, the CDR3 is TGCGCCAGCAGCTTAGGGACAGGGGTGATGAACACTGAAGCTTTCTTT. The encoded protein is CASSLGTGVMNTEAFF.

This clone was counted once. The J gene is TRBJ2-5, the V gene TRBV19; 14 bases align to TRBD2. V dropped 6 bases and J dropped 5; count of bases not matched to a gene: 8. The CDR3 has 16 amino acids. The germline gives CDR1 LNHDA, CDR2 SQIVND (reference sequence). The CDR3, as DNA: TGTGCCAGTAGGTCCGGGACTAGCGGGAGCATGGAGACCCAGTACTTC. The encoded protein is CASRSGTSGSMETQYF.

The chain has TRBV7-9 and TRBJ1-2; D remains ambiguous. Germline V gives CDR1 SEHNR, CDR2 FQNEAQ (reference sequence). This CDR3 has 13 residues. V lost 0 bases to trimming and J lost 2 bases, with 4 bases between them. In DNA form, the CDR3 reads TGTGCCAGCAGCTTAGCACAGAACTATGGCTACACCTTC. Its protein product is CASSLAQNYGYTF.

The gene calls are TRBV14 and TRBJ2-1; 12 positions match TRBD2. This CDR3 is 15 amino acids long. J lost 7 bases, V lost 6 bases, and 7 bases had no gene match. Germline V gene lookup returns CDR1 SGHDN and CDR2 FVKESK. DNA of the CDR3: TGTGCCAGCAGTGCGACTAGCGGGGGAGGGAATGAGCAGTTCTTC. This translates into CASSATSGGGNEQFF.

The J gene is TRBJ1-1, the V gene TRBV6-1; D gene ambiguous. Germline CDR1 MNHNS, CDR2 SASEGT. V lost 3 bases and J lost 5, with 13 bases in between. CDR3 length: 14 amino acids. CDR3 sequence reads: CASSDLRDRTEAFF. The DNA of the CDR3 is TGTGCCAGCAGTGATCTTCGGGATCGAACTGAAGCTTTCTTT.

CDR3 loop: CASSTTGAYNSPLHF. The CDR3 region has the DNA TGTGCCAGCAGTACGACAGGGGCTTATAATTCACCCCTCCACTTT. The J gene is TRBJ1-6, the V gene TRBV28, with TRBD1 identical over 8 bases. V was clipped by 5 bases and J by 4 bases; unmatched bases: 4. The CDR3 has 15 residues. Per germline, CDR1 MDHEN and CDR2 SYDVKM. The whole variable domain, remainder taken from reference TRBV28 and TRBJ1-6, is DVKVTQSSRYLVKRTGEKVFLECVQDMDHENMFWYRQDPGLGLRLIYFSYDVKMKEKGDIPEGYSVSREKKERFSLILESASTNQTSMYLCASSTTGAYNSPLHFGNGTRLTVT.

This chain uses TRBV10-2 with TRBJ2-3; TRBD2 might be the D (6 bases). Per germline, CDR1 WSHSY and CDR2 SAAADI. The germline V and J ends were trimmed by 6 bases and 2 bases, with 24 bases remaining between them. This CDR3 contains 18 residues. CDR3 nucleotide sequence: TGCGCCAGCAGGACGGGAGATTGGGTGAACAACTTCACAGATACGCAGTATTTT. Translated, it gives CASRTGDWVNNFTDTQYF.

This CDR3 is CASTKTGGDYGYTF. The DNA of the CDR3 is TGTGCCAGCACTAAGACAGGGGGCGACTATGGCTACACCTTC. The J gene is TRBJ1-2, the V gene TRBV6-5, with 10 positions matching TRBD1. J gave up 3 bases and V 7 bases, and 5 bases lay outside the gene matches. This CDR3 is 14 amino acids long. The germline V gene encodes CDR1 MNHEY and CDR2 SVGAGI.

The chain joins TRBV13 to TRBJ2-7; D is possibly TRBD2 (6 bases). Looked up from germline, CDR1 is PRHDT and CDR2 is FYEKMQ (reference sequence). The V gene lost 1 base and the J gene lost 5 bases, with 18 bases spanning the gap. CDR3 length: 16 residues. DNA of the CDR3: TGTGCCAGCAGCTTAGCGGGTCGGGGGAGGCTCCACGAGCAGTACTTC. Translation gives CASSLAGRGRLHEQYF.

The chain carries TRBV5-1 and TRBJ2-7; tentatively, D is TRBD2 (5 bases). V was shortened by 0 bases and J by 2 bases, with 9 bases between the two germline ends. The length of the CDR3 is 14 residues. CDR1 and CDR2 from the germline V gene are SGHRS and YFSETQ. CDR3 sequence: CASSLGLSPYEQYF. CDR3 in DNA: TGCGCCAGCAGCTTGGGACTATCTCCCTACGAGCAGTACTTC. Together with reference TRBV5-1 and TRBJ2-7, the CDR3 gives the full variable domain: KAGVTQTPRYLIKTRGQQVTLSCSPISGHRSVSWYQQTPGQGLQFLFEYFSETQRNKGNFPGRFSGRQFSNSRSEMNVSTLELGDSALYLCASSLGLSPYEQYFGPGTRLTVT.